The next 10 T cell receptor beta chains were all read from a single sample in a study of blood T cell repertoires in COVID-19. Clones were sequenced by immunoSEQ multiplex PCR, and TCRdb holds only the in-frame ones, with some missing. The sample holds about 430,000 clones, around 90% seen once. The specimen sequenced was peripheral blood. The receptor set was obtained from a young man with COVID-19, enrolled during active disease.

Only a few counts were recorded for this clone. The chain carries TRBV2 and TRBJ1-4; no clear D. The CDR3 is 13 amino acids. The V gene's germline CDR1 is SNHLY and CDR2 FYNNEI. Trimming shortened V by 2 bases and J by 10 bases, and 11 bases separated the two germline ends. CDR3: CASSELAVVKLFF. The CDR3 DNA follows: TGTGCCAGCAGTGAACTAGCGGTGGTAAAACTGTTTTTT.

This chain links TRBV5-1 with TRBJ2-7; 14 bases agree with TRBD2. CDR1 is SGHRS and CDR2 is YFSETQ in the germline V gene. The V segment lost 4 bases and the J segment 5 bases; nucleotides outside the gene matches: 5. The CDR3 totals 15 residues. CDR3 loop: CASSHGTSGSNEQYF. As DNA, the CDR3 is TGCGCCAGCAGCCACGGGACTAGCGGGAGTAACGAGCAGTACTTC.

This clone was seen many times. This rearrangement joins TRBV5-1 to TRBJ2-7, with TRBD2 as a possible D gene (6 bases). CDR1 is SGHRS and CDR2 is YFSETQ in the germline V gene. The CDR3 spans 14 residues. V shed 0 bases and J shed 3 bases, with 10 bases lying between them. The CDR3 spells CASSLEVSGYEQYF. The DNA of the CDR3 is TGCGCCAGCAGCTTGGAGGTTAGCGGCTACGAGCAGTACTTC.

This rearrangement joins TRBV20-1 to TRBJ2-1; the match to TRBD2 covers 7 bases. The germline gives CDR1 DFQATT, CDR2 SNEGSKA (reference sequence). The CDR3 is made up of 12 amino acids. V was clipped by 3 bases and J by 7 bases; unmatched bases: 3. The CDR3 spells CSASSGQNEQFF. As DNA, the CDR3 is TGCAGTGCTAGTAGCGGGCAGAATGAGCAGTTCTTC.

This chain links TRBV5-1 with TRBJ2-3; 8 bases agree with TRBD2. The CDR3 has 15 residues. The ends lost 0 bases at V and 7 bases at J; junction bases unmatched: 7. Germline CDR1 reads SGHRS; CDR2 reads YFSETQ. This chain's CDR3 is CASSLARGGVNTQYF. CDR3 sequence (DNA): TGCGCCAGCAGCTTGGCCCGGGGGGGTGTGAATACGCAGTATTTT.

The V gene is TRBV18, the J gene TRBJ1-3; D is unresolved. V was shortened by 6 bases and J by 4 bases, with 19 bases between the two germline ends. CDR1 is KGHSH and CDR2 is LQKENI in the germline V gene. The CDR3 consists of 16 residues. The CDR3: CASSPRGGNEGNTIYF. Here the CDR3 DNA reads TGTGCCAGCTCCCCTCGAGGAGGAAATGAAGGAAACACCATATATTTT.

CDR3 in amino acids: CASSGSAGINTGELFF. CDR3 nucleotides: TGTGCCAGCAGCGGGTCGGCGGGCATCAACACCGGGGAGCTGTTTTTT. This chain uses TRBV7-9 with TRBJ2-2, with D possibly matching TRBD2 (5 bases). The V end lost 5 bases, the J end lost 2 bases, and 15 bases lay between the germline ends. Germline CDR1 is SEHNR and CDR2 is FQNEAQ (reference sequence). The CDR3 contains 16 residues.

This chain uses TRBV5-1 with TRBJ2-1; possibly TRBD2 for D (5 bases). The CDR3 is made up of 13 amino acids. Trimming shortened V by 2 bases and J by 8 bases, and 11 bases separated the two germline ends. Germline V CDR1 and CDR2: SGHRS, YFSETQ. CDR3 coding DNA: TGCGCCAGCAGCTTAACTTCGGACTATGAGCAGTTCTTC. Translation gives CASSLTSDYEQFF.

The chain is built from TRBV7-9 and TRBJ2-2, with no clear D. Germline V gene data show CDR1 as SEHNR and CDR2 as FQNEAQ (reference sequence). V lost 5 bases, J lost 4 bases, and 14 bases lay in between. The CDR3 is made up of 15 amino acids. The DNA for the CDR3 is TGTGCCAGCAGCCAAACCCCACCAGGCACCGGGGAGCTGTTTTTT. Its protein is CASSQTPPGTGELFF. The variable domain in full, completed from reference TRBV7-9 and TRBJ2-2, reads DTGVSQNPRHKITKRGQNVTFRCDPISEHNRLYWYRQTLGQGPEFLTYFQNEAQLEKSRLLSDRFSAERPKGSFSTLEIQRTEQGDSAMYLCASSQTPPGTGELFFGEGSRLTVL.

This clone has ten or more counts. The chain carries TRBV4-1 and TRBJ2-7; 8 bases fit TRBD2. J lost 0 bases, V lost 3 bases, and 4 bases had no gene match. Germline V lookup: CDR1 MGHRA, CDR2 YSYEKL. The CDR3 is 15 amino acids. CDR3 amino acids: CASSQAGTSSYEQYF. CDR3 bases: TGCGCCAGCAGCCAGGCCGGGACTAGCTCCTACGAGCAGTACTTC.